The 23 T cell receptor beta chains below come from one sample, sequenced in a study of T cell responses to AZD1222 COVID-19 vaccine (dated by TCRdb to about 2021). The time point tag for this specimen amounts to: baseline before first vaccination. Library method: the immunoSEQ multiplex PCR assay. TCRdb obtained this table from immuneACCESS and retained in-frame rearrangements with V and J assigned. These tables miss some clones; where compared with another copy, unresolved V genes account for less than half of the shortfall, and the remainder is unexplained. This sample has more than 150,000 clones in its table, and around 89% of those were observed once. The ten most abundant clones make up under 8% of the sample. Sequencing was performed on peripheral blood, taken on day 0 of AZD1222 vaccination. The source of these receptors is an adult in good health.

The chain has TRBV4-2 and TRBJ2-1; D gene ambiguous. Germline assignment: CDR1 LGHNA and CDR2 YNFKEQ. With 2 bases removed from V and 5 bases from J, the gap between germline ends came to 10 bases. This CDR3 is 14 amino acids long. CDR3 DNA: TGTGCCAGCAGCCAACCTAGTGGGAACAATGAGCAGTTCTTC. Its translation: CASSQPSGNNEQFF.

The rearrangement joins TRBV7-9 to TRBJ2-7, with 9 nucleotides matching TRBD2. Losses at the gene ends were 5 bases for V and 3 bases for J; bases not matched to a gene: 8. This CDR3 is 15 amino acids long. CDR1 SEHNR and CDR2 FQNEAQ come from the germline V gene (reference sequence). Written as DNA, the CDR3 is TGTGCCAGCAGCCCGCCTACTAGCGGGCTCTACGAGCAGTACTTC. Protein: CASSPPTSGLYEQYF. The full variable domain, rest sourced from reference TRBV7-9 and TRBJ2-7, is DTGVSQNPRHKITKRGQNVTFRCDPISEHNRLYWYRQTLGQGPEFLTYFQNEAQLEKSRLLSDRFSAERPKGSFSTLEIQRTEQGDSAMYLCASSPPTSGLYEQYFGPGTRLTVT.

The rearrangement links TRBV7-6 to TRBJ1-3; TRBD1 matches at 7 bases. This CDR3 spans 16 amino acids. CDR1 SGHVS and CDR2 FNYEAQ come from the germline V gene. J was trimmed by 2 bases and V by 5 bases; bases with no gene match: 9. The CDR3 reads CASSTPTGATGNTIYF. As DNA, the CDR3 is TGTGCCAGCAGCACACCAACAGGGGCAACTGGAAACACCATATATTTT. Drawing the rest from reference TRBV7-6 and TRBJ1-3, the complete variable domain is GAGVSQSPRYKVTKRGQDVALRCDPISGHVSLYWYRQALGQGPEFLTYFNYEAQQDKSGLPNDRFSAERPEGSISTLTIQRTEQRDSAMYRCASSTPTGATGNTIYFGEGSWLTVV.

This clone was observed a single time. The rearrangement uses TRBV7-9 and TRBJ1-3, with D unclear. Germline V gene sequence: CDR1 SEHNR, CDR2 FQNEAQ (reference sequence). This CDR3 has 14 amino acids. V dropped 3 bases and J dropped 7 bases, with 13 bases sitting between them. CDR3 residues: CASSLDGGRNTIYF. The CDR3 DNA reads as TGTGCCAGCAGCTTGGACGGAGGGAGGAACACCATATATTTT.

The chain links TRBV14 to TRBJ1-6; D is perhaps TRBD1 (6 bases). The germline V gene encodes CDR1 SGHDN and CDR2 FVKESK. CDR3 length: 13 residues. V lost 5 bases and J lost 10, with 12 bases in between. The DNA of the CDR3 is TGTGCCAGCAGCGCCGTGGGGGGCTCACCCCTCCACTTT. Translated, it gives CASSAVGGSPLHF. Complete variable domain (other parts from reference TRBV14 and TRBJ1-6): EAGVTQFPSHSVIEKGQTVTLRCDPISGHDNLYWYRRVMGKEIKFLLHFVKESKQDESGMPNNRFLAERTGGTYSTLKVQPAELEDSGVYFCASSAVGGSPLHFGNGTRLTVT.

This rearrangement joins TRBV7-2 to TRBJ1-3; D gene ambiguous. The CDR3 runs to 17 residues. Germline V lookup: CDR1 SGHTA, CDR2 FQGNSA. The germline V and J ends were trimmed by 8 bases and 0 bases, with 20 bases remaining between them. DNA of the CDR3: TGTGCCAGCGTCCCCGTTGCAGGCAGACCCTCTGGAAACACCATATATTTT. It translates to CASVPVAGRPSGNTIYF.

The chain has TRBV10-3 and TRBJ2-7; D not certain. The CDR3 totals 14 residues. Germline V CDR1 and CDR2: ENHRY, SYGVKD. The V and J ends lost 6 bases and 5 bases respectively, with 17 bases between them. CDR3 sequence reads: CAIRIGPPQNEQYF. The CDR3 nucleotides are TGTGCCATCAGAATAGGGCCCCCTCAAAACGAGCAGTACTTC.

DNA of the CDR3: TGTGCCATCAGATCGACAGGGGGTAGAGGAAACACCATATATTTT. It is translated as CAIRSTGGRGNTIYF. The rearrangement uses TRBV10-3 and TRBJ1-3, with 9 bases aligning to TRBD1. CDR3 length: 15 amino acids. Germline V gives CDR1 ENHRY, CDR2 SYGVKD. The V and J ends lost 6 bases and 4 bases, in that order; junction bases with no gene match: 7.

The rearrangement joins TRBV3-1 (or the pseudogene TRBV3-2) to TRBJ2-3, with TRBD1 as a possible D gene (5 bases). Germline V gene data show CDR1 as LGHDT and CDR2 as YNNKEL (reference sequence). V lost 3 bases and J 2 bases, leaving 15 bases between the germline ends. This CDR3 has 16 amino acids. The DNA for the CDR3 is TGTGCCAGCAGCCAGCGTCCGGGCAGGGACACAGATACGCAGTATTTT. Translation gives CASSQRPGRDTDTQYF.

The J gene is TRBJ1-6, the V gene TRBV3-1 (or the pseudogene TRBV3-2); D might be TRBD1 (6 bases). This CDR3 is 15 amino acids long. CDR1 and CDR2 (germline): LGHDT, YNNKEL (reference sequence). The V gene lost 2 bases and the J gene lost 7 bases, with 12 bases spanning the gap. The CDR3 DNA reads as TGTGCCAGCAGCCAATTGACAGGAGAGAATTCACCCCTCCACTTT. Translated: CASSQLTGENSPLHF.

The chain has TRBV27 and TRBJ1-6; no definite D call. The CDR3 runs to 14 residues. With 8 bases removed from V and 7 bases from J, the gap between germline ends came to 15 bases. Germline loops: CDR1 MNHEY, CDR2 SMNVEV (reference sequence). The CDR3 here is CASHPTHPNSPLHF. Here the CDR3 DNA reads TGTGCCAGCCACCCCACCCACCCAAATTCACCCCTCCACTTT.

The J gene is TRBJ1-5, the V gene TRBV19; perhaps TRBD1 as D (6 bases). CDR1 is LNHDA, CDR2 SQIVND, per germline (reference sequence). The V gene lost 5 bases and the J gene lost 6 bases, with 14 bases spanning the gap. This CDR3 is 14 amino acids long. CDR3 bases: TGTGCCAGTAGTCAACAGGGCCAGGGTCAGCCCCAGCATTTT. Amino acid sequence: CASSQQGQGQPQHF.

The count of this clone is one. The chain uses TRBV6-5 and TRBJ2-1; D is unclear. V gave up 7 bases and J gave up 7 bases, with 11 bases separating them. From germline, CDR1 is MNHEY and CDR2 SVGAGI. The length of the CDR3 is 12 residues. In nucleotides, the CDR3 is TGTGCCAGCACCCGACTTGCGAATGAGCAGTTCTTC. The encoded protein is CASTRLANEQFF.

This chain uses TRBV4-2 with TRBJ2-5, with 9 bases lining up with TRBD2. In germline, CDR1 is LGHNA, CDR2 YNFKEQ. The CDR3 length is 16 residues. J lost 2 bases, V lost 4 bases, and 8 bases had no gene match. The CDR3 is CASSLEPSGGQETQYF. The CDR3 DNA reads TGTGCCAGCAGCCTGGAACCCAGCGGGGGGCAAGAGACCCAGTACTTC.

This clone has only a few counts. This sequence joins TRBV4-2 and TRBJ1-5; possible D gene TRBD1, 6 bases. Deletions cut 1 base from V and 5 bases from J, with 12 bases between. CDR1 LGHNA and CDR2 YNFKEQ come from the germline V gene. The CDR3 is 15 residues long. The CDR3 reads CASSQGSRGDQPQHF. CDR3 sequence (DNA): TGTGCCAGCAGCCAAGGTAGCAGGGGAGATCAGCCCCAGCATTTT.

This clone was detected a few times. The chain recombines TRBV21-1 with TRBJ1-3. TRBV21-1 is assigned pseudogene status. The CDR3 sequence is 15 residues long. CDR3 loop: CASSTRGREAGTIYF. Written as DNA, the CDR3 is TGTGCCAGCAGCACAAGGGGGAGGGAAGCGGGCACCATATATTTT.

The V gene is TRBV19, the J gene TRBJ1-1; D not resolved. The V end lost 5 bases, the J end lost 1 base, and 14 bases lay between the germline ends. The CDR3 is 15 residues long. The germline V gene encodes CDR1 LNHDA and CDR2 SQIVND (reference sequence). The CDR3, as DNA: TGTGCCAGTAGTCTGTCCGGACCCCAGAACACTGAAGCTTTCTTT. Translating it yields CASSLSGPQNTEAFF.

The chain carries TRBV6-5 and TRBJ1-4; no reliable D call. Germline lookup yields CDR1 MNHEY and CDR2 SVGAGI. V was shortened by 2 bases and J by 5 bases, with 12 bases between the two germline ends. The CDR3 loop spans 15 amino acids. CDR3: CASSYIVARNEKLFF. The CDR3 DNA reads TGTGCCAGCAGTTACATCGTGGCAAGGAATGAAAAACTGTTTTTT.

The gene calls are TRBV2 and TRBJ2-1; perhaps TRBD1 as D (6 bases). Between the trimmed V and J ends, which lost 5 bases and 15 bases, there was a span of 11 bases. The V gene's germline CDR1 is SNHLY and CDR2 FYNNEI. The CDR3 has 10 residues. Here the CDR3 DNA reads TGTGCCAGCAGTACAGGGTCCTCGTTCTTC. It codes for CASSTGSSFF.

J is TRBJ2-3 and V is TRBV5-1, with a tentative D call TRBD2 (6 bases). Germline-derived CDR1 and CDR2 are SGHRS and YFSETQ. V was clipped by 2 bases and J by 3 bases, with 10 bases between them. CDR3 size: 14 residues. The CDR3 region has the DNA TGCGCCAGCAGCTTCGGCGGGATTACAGATACGCAGTATTTT. It translates to CASSFGGITDTQYF.

CDR3 protein: CASSIGTPNTEAFF. Written as DNA, the CDR3 is TGTGCCAGTAGTATAGGGACACCTAACACTGAAGCTTTCTTT. The rearrangement uses TRBV19 and TRBJ1-1; tentatively, D is TRBD1 (5 bases). The germline V and J ends were trimmed by 1 base and 2 bases, with 8 bases remaining between them. Looked up from germline, CDR1 is LNHDA and CDR2 is SQIVND (reference sequence). This CDR3 is built from 14 residues.

This clone turned up a few times. The chain joins TRBV6-6 to TRBJ1-2; tentative D call: TRBD1 (6 bases). Per the germline V gene, CDR1 is MNHNY and CDR2 is SVGAGI (reference sequence). Trimming removed 3 bases at V and 4 bases at J, with 15 bases between. This CDR3 has 15 residues. The CDR3 spells CASSYYATGLYGYTF. CDR3 bases: TGTGCCAGCAGTTATTACGCTACAGGGCTCTATGGCTACACCTTC.

The chain uses TRBV7-9 and TRBJ1-6; D might be TRBD1 (5 bases). The CDR3 consists of 15 residues. V was cut by 3 bases and J by 8 bases, with 14 bases left in between. Germline V gene lookup returns CDR1 SEHNR and CDR2 FQNEAQ (reference sequence). CDR3 amino acids: CASSFQGPGDSPLHF. CDR3 sequence (DNA): TGTGCCAGCAGCTTTCAGGGACCGGGGGATTCACCCCTCCACTTT. The variable domain in full, with the rest retrieved from reference TRBV7-9 and TRBJ1-6, is DTGVSQNPRHKITKRGQNVTFRCDPISEHNRLYWYRQTLGQGPEFLTYFQNEAQLEKSRLLSDRFSAERPKGSFSTLEIQRTEQGDSAMYLCASSFQGPGDSPLHFGNGTRLTVT.